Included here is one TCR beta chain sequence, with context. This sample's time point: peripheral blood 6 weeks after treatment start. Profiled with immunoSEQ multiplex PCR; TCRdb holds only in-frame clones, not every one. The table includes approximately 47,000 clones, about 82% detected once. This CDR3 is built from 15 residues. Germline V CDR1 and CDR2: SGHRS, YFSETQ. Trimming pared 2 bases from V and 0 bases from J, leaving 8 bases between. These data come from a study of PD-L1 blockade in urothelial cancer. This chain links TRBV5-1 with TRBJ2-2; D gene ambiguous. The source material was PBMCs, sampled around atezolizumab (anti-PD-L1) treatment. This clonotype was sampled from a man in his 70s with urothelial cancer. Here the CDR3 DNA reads TGCGCCAGCAGCTTTAGCCCTACGAACACCGGGGAGCTGTTTTTT. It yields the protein CASSFSPTNTGELFF.